The 13 T cell receptor beta chains below were found in one sample sequenced in a study of preoperative IRX-2 immunotherapy in early breast cancer. Noted treatment: preoperative locoregional IRX-2 cytokine immunotherapy. Method: immunoSEQ multiplex PCR; TCRdb's copy keeps in-frame clones and lacks some. Seen here are 20,000 to 30,000 clones, roughly 80% observed once, and the top ten hold under 7%. The material sequenced was lymph node tissue, taken after IRX-2 immunotherapy. The source of these receptors is a human donor with breast cancer.

The rearrangement joins TRBV11-3 to TRBJ1-1; no definite D call. In germline, CDR1 is SGHNT, CDR2 YENEEA. CDR3 length: 14 residues. V was cut by 2 bases and J by 4 bases, with 11 bases left in between. For the CDR3, the DNA is TGTGCCAGCAGCTTATCATGGCGCATCACTGAAGCTTTCTTT. Its translation: CASSLSWRITEAFF. Full variable domain (rest looked up from reference TRBV11-3 and TRBJ1-1): EAGVVQSPRYKIIEKKQPVAFWCNPISGHNTLYWYLQNLGQGPELLIRYENEEAVDDSQLPKDRFSAERLKGVDSTLKIQPAELGDSAVYLCASSLSWRITEAFFGQGTRLTVV.

The chain employs TRBV28 and TRBJ2-2, with D possibly being TRBD1 (6 bases). Germline CDR1 reads MDHEN; CDR2 reads SYDVKM. V gave up 1 base and J gave up 1 base, with 10 bases separating them. The CDR3 extends over 16 amino acids. This CDR3 reads CASSLSGQLNTGELFF. In DNA, the CDR3 is TGTGCCAGCAGTTTATCAGGACAGCTGAACACCGGGGAGCTGTTTTTT.

This clone was detected only once. J is TRBJ1-5 and V is TRBV6-8; 10 bases map to TRBD1. V shed 5 bases and J 6 bases; nucleotides not matched to a gene: 10. This CDR3 has 16 residues. Germline loops: CDR1 MNHGY, CDR2 SAAAGT. The CDR3 coding sequence is TGTGCCAGCAGTAGAGGGACAGGGGTTTATGGTCAGCCCCAGCATTTT. Amino acid sequence: CASSRGTGVYGQPQHF.

This sequence joins TRBV6-8 and TRBJ1-1; D is unresolved. The CDR3 runs 16 residues. Germline lookup yields CDR1 MNHGY and CDR2 SAAAGT. Trimming shortened V by 5 bases and J by 0 bases, and 16 bases separated the two germline ends. In DNA form, the CDR3 reads TGTGCCAGCAGTCCCACCGGGTCCCTCATGAACACTGAAGCTTTCTTT. Translating it yields CASSPTGSLMNTEAFF.

The J gene is TRBJ2-1, the V gene TRBV6-8; 8 bases match TRBD2. After removal of 5 bases from V and 7 bases from J, the junction contained 7 bases not matched to a gene. This CDR3 contains 14 residues. Germline V lookup: CDR1 MNHGY, CDR2 SAAAGT. The CDR3 sequence is CASSNAGGWNEQFF. The CDR3 nucleotides read TGTGCCAGCAGTAATGCGGGAGGCTGGAATGAGCAGTTCTTC.

V gene TRBV28 combines with J gene TRBJ1-1; D is uncertain. This CDR3 is built from 15 residues. V was trimmed by 1 base and J by 1 base, leaving 10 bases between them. Germline V gene sequence: CDR1 MDHEN, CDR2 SYDVKM. The CDR3 nucleotides read TGTGCCAGCAGTTTATTTCCTTCCCAGAACACTGAAGCTTTCTTT. Translated: CASSLFPSQNTEAFF.

The rearrangement links TRBV11-3 to TRBJ2-5; TRBD1 matches at 7 bases. The trim removed 6 bases at V and 4 bases at J, leaving 11 bases unmatched. This CDR3 comprises 15 residues. CDR1 and CDR2 (germline): SGHNT, YENEEA. The CDR3 protein is CASSSAKGAVETQYF. CDR3 coding DNA: TGTGCCAGCAGTTCCGCCAAGGGGGCCGTAGAGACCCAGTACTTC.

This clone was detected only a few times. The chain has TRBV28 and TRBJ2-7, with 8 bases lining up with TRBD1. The germline gives CDR1 MDHEN, CDR2 SYDVKM. V trimming: 4 bases; J trimming: 2 bases; junction bases outside the gene matches: 7. The CDR3 sequence is 15 residues long. The CDR3 sequence: CASSSAGQGAYEQYF. DNA for the CDR3: TGTGCCAGCAGTTCGGCCGGACAGGGCGCCTACGAGCAGTACTTC.

CDR3 sequence: CASSRRGTSSYEQYF. The CDR3 DNA is TGTGCCAGCAGCCGCCGCGGGACCTCCTCCTACGAGCAGTACTTC. This chain joins TRBV6-4 and TRBJ2-7, with TRBD2 as a possible D gene (6 bases). V was trimmed by 6 bases and J by 0 bases, leaving 15 bases between them. In germline, CDR1 is MRHNA, CDR2 SNTAGT. This CDR3 contains 15 residues.

The V and J genes are TRBV12-5 and TRBJ2-7; D gene ambiguous. The CDR3 spans 14 residues. Germline V gives CDR1 LGHNT, CDR2 FRNRAP. Trimming stripped 0 bases from V and 0 bases from J, with 6 bases between. CDR3 amino acids: CASGLVLGSYEQYF. Here the CDR3 DNA reads TGTGCTAGTGGTTTGGTACTTGGCTCCTACGAGCAGTACTTC.

V is TRBV11-3 and J is TRBJ2-7; weak D call: TRBD2 (5 bases). This CDR3 region has 16 residues. Germline-derived CDR1 and CDR2 are SGHNT and YENEEA. The V end lost 3 bases, the J end lost 5 bases, and 20 bases lay between the germline ends. The chain's CDR3 is CASSFSLGTDYHEQYF. Here the CDR3 DNA reads TGTGCCAGCAGCTTCTCACTAGGAACGGATTACCACGAGCAGTACTTC.

This clone was detected a few times. V gene TRBV18 combines with J gene TRBJ1-5; D possibly corresponds to TRBD1 (5 bases). Germline V gene data show CDR1 as KGHSH and CDR2 as LQKENI. Trimming removed 1 base at V and 4 bases at J, with 11 bases between. This CDR3 contains 15 residues. In DNA form, the CDR3 reads TGTGCCAGCTCACCACAGCGGGGCGCAAATCAGCCCCAGCATTTT. This gives the protein CASSPQRGANQPQHF. Combining the CDR3 with reference TRBV18 and TRBJ1-5 gives the whole variable domain NAGVMQNPRHLVRRRGQEARLRCSPMKGHSHVYWYRQLPEEGLKFMVYLQKENIIDESGMPKERFSAEFPKEGPSILRIQQVVRGDSAAYFCASSPQRGANQPQHFGDGTRLSIL.

The chain combines TRBV5-1 with TRBJ2-7; 8 bases are shared with TRBD1. V was pared by 1 base and J by 3 bases, with 3 bases of the junction left unmatched. The CDR3 loop spans 14 amino acids. Germline CDR1 SGHRS, CDR2 YFSETQ. The CDR3 is CASSLTGGVYEQYF. Here the CDR3 DNA reads TGCGCCAGCAGCTTGACAGGGGGAGTCTACGAGCAGTACTTC.